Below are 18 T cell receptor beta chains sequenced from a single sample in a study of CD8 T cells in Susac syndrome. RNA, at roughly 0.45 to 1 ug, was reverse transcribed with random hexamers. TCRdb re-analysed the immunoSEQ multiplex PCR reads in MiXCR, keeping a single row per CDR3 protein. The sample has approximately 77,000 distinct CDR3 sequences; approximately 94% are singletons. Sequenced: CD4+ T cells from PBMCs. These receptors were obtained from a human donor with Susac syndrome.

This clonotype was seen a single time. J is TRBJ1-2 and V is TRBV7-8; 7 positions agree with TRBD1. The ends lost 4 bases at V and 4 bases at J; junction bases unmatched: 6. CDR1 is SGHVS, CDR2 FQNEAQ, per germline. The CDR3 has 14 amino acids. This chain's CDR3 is CASSSRDRVYGYTF. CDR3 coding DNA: TGTGCCAGCAGCTCGAGGGACAGAGTCTATGGCTACACCTTC.

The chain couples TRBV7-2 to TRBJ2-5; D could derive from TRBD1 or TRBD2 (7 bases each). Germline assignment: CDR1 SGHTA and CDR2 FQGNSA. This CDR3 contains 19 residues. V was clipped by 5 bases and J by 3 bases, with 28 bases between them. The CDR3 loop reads CASSLRGRGRSKGKETQYF. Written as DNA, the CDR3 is TGTGCCAGCAGCCTAAGGGGGAGGGGGCGCAGTAAGGGTAAAGAGACCCAGTACTTC.

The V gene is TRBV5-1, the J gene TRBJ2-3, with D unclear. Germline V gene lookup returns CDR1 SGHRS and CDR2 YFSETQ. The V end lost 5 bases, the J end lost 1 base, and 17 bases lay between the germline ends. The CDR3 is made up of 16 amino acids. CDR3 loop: CASSSPSERRTDTQYF. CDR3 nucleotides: TGCGCCAGCAGTTCCCCCAGCGAAAGACGCACAGATACGCAGTATTTT.

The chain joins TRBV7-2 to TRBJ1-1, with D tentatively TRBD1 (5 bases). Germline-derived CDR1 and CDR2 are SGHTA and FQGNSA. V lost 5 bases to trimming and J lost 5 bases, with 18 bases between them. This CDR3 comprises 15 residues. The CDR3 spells CASSTQHGGVTEAFF. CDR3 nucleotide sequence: TGTGCCAGCAGCACACAACACGGGGGGGTGACTGAAGCTTTCTTT.

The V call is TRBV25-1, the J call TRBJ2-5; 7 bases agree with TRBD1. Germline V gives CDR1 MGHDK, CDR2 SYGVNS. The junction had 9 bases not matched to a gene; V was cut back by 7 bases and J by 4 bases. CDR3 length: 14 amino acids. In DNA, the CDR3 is TGTGCCAGCACCCCTACAGGGGAGCGAGAGACCCAGTACTTC. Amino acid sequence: CASTPTGERETQYF.

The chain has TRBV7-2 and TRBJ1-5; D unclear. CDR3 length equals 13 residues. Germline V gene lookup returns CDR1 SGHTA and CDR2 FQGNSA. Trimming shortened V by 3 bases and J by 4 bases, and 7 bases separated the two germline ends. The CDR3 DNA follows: TGTGCCAGCAGCTTGTTCGTTAATCAGCCCCAGCATTTT. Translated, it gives CASSLFVNQPQHF.

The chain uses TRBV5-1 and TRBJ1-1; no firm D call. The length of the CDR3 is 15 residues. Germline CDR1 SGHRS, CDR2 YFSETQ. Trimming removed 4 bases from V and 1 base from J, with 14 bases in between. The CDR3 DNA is TGCGCCAGCAGCCTCCAAAACCAAGAGAACACTGAAGCTTTCTTT. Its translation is CASSLQNQENTEAFF. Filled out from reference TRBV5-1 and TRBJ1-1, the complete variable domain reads KAGVTQTPRYLIKTRGQQVTLSCSPISGHRSVSWYQQTPGQGLQFLFEYFSETQRNKGNFPGRFSGRQFSNSRSEMNVSTLELGDSALYLCASSLQNQENTEAFFGQGTRLTVV.

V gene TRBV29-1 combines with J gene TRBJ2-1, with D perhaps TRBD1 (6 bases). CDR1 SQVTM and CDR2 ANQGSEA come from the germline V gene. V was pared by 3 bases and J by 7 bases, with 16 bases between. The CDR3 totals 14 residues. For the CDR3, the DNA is TGCAGCGTTGATCCCCCTACAGGGTGGAATGAGCAGTTCTTC. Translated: CSVDPPTGWNEQFF.

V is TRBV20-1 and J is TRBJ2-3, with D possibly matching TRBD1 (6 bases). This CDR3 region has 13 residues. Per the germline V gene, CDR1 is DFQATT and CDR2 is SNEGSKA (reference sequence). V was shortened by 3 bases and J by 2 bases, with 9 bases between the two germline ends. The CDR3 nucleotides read TGCAGTGCTAGGGGGGCAGTCACAGATACGCAGTATTTT. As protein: CSARGAVTDTQYF.

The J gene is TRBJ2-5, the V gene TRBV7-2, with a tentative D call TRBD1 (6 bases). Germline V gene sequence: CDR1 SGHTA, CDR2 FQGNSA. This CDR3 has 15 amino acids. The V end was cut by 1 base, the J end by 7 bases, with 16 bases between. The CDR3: CASSLDPPGGGTQYF. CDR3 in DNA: TGTGCCAGCAGCTTAGACCCACCTGGGGGCGGGACCCAGTACTTC.

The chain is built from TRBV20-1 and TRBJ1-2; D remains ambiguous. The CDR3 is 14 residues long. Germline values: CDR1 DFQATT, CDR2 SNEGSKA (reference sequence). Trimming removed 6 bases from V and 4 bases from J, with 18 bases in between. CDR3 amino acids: CSAPLREGSYGYTF. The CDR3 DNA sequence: TGCAGTGCCCCCCTTAGAGAGGGAAGCTATGGCTACACCTTC.

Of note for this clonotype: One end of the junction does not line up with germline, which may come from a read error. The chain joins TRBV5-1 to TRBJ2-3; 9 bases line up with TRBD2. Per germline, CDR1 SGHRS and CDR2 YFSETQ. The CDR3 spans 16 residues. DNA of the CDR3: TGCGCCAGCACCTTGATGGGACTAGCTAAAACAGATACGCAGTATTTT. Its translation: CASTLMGLAKTDTQYF.

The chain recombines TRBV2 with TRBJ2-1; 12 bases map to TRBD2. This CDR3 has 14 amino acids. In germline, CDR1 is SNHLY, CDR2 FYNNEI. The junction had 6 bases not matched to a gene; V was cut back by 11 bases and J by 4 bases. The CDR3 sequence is CAGKGLAGYNEQFF. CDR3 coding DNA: TGTGCCGGCAAAGGACTAGCGGGATACAATGAGCAGTTCTTC.

This chain's CDR3 is CASSLIGGNTEAFF. As DNA, the CDR3 is TGTGCCAGCAGCTTAATAGGGGGGAACACTGAAGCTTTCTTT. V gene TRBV7-9 combines with J gene TRBJ1-1; D perhaps matches TRBD1 (6 bases). Trimming left V 2 bases short and J 1 base short, with 8 bases between. Germline CDR1 is SEHNR and CDR2 is FQNEAQ (reference sequence). The CDR3 contains 14 residues.

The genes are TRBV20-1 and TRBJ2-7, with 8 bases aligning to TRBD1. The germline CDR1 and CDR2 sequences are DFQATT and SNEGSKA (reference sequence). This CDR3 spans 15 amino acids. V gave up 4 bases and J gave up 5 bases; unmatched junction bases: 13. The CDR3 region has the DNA TGCAGTGCTACTCTTCAGGGGGCAAGGCCTCACGAGCAGTACTTC. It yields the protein CSATLQGARPHEQYF.

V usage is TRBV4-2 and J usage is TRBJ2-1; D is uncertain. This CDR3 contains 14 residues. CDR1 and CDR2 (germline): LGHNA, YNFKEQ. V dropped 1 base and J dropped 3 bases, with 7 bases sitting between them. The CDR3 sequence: CASSQVPGYNEQFF. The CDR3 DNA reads TGTGCCAGCAGCCAAGTCCCCGGCTACAATGAGCAGTTCTTC.

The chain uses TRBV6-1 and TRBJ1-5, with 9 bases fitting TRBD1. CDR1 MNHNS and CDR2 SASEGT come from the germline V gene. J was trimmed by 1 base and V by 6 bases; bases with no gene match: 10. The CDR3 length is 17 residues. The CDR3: CASSRSTGGGSNQPQHF. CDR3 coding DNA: TGTGCCAGCAGCCGATCGACAGGGGGAGGGAGCAATCAGCCCCAGCATTTT.

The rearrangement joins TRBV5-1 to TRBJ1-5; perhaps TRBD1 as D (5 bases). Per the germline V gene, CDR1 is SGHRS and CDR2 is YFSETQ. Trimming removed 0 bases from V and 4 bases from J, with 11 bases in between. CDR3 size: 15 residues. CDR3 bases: TGCGCCAGCAGCTTGGATGGGGCTCCTAATCAGCCCCAGCATTTT. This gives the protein CASSLDGAPNQPQHF.